The 27 T cell receptor beta chains reported below all come from one sample, sequenced in a study of shared clonotypes between healthy human individuals. Profiled with immunoSEQ multiplex PCR; TCRdb holds only in-frame clones, not every one. The sample records fewer than 2.5 million clones, roughly 93% being singletons. Sequencing was carried out using naive CD4+ T cells from PBMCs. Specified subset: CD45RA+ positively selected. The receptors derive from a man between 18 and 29 years old in good health. Some clones in this sample may be carry-over from other donors' samples.

The gene calls are TRBV7-2 and TRBJ1-5, with D possibly matching TRBD1 (5 bases). CDR1 and CDR2 (germline): SGHTA, FQGNSA. CDR3 length: 15 amino acids. V gave up 4 bases and J gave up 2 bases, with 12 bases separating them. CDR3 residues: CASSSRVFGNQPQHF. The DNA of the CDR3 is TGTGCCAGCAGCTCCAGGGTTTTCGGCAATCAGCCCCAGCATTTT.

This clone appeared once. This chain connects TRBV7-2 to TRBJ2-3; D remains ambiguous. The CDR3 totals 11 residues. Trimming took 1 base from V and 7 from J, leaving 3 bases between them. The germline V gene has CDR1 SGHTA and CDR2 FQGNSA. The CDR3 sequence: CASSLGNTQYF. The CDR3 DNA sequence: TGTGCCAGCAGCTTAGGGAATACGCAGTATTTT.

The gene calls are TRBV5-1 and TRBJ1-1, with unresolved D. The CDR3 covers 15 residues. Trimming stripped 4 bases from V and 1 base from J, with 14 bases between. Looked up from germline, CDR1 is SGHRS and CDR2 is YFSETQ. The CDR3 loop is CASSLDRVRNTEAFF. The CDR3 region has the DNA TGCGCCAGCAGCCTGGACCGCGTTCGGAACACTGAAGCTTTCTTT.

This sequence joins TRBV18 and TRBJ2-6; no clear D gene. Germline loops: CDR1 KGHSH, CDR2 LQKENI. V lost 4 bases, J lost 0 bases, and 4 bases lay in between. CDR3 length: 14 amino acids. CDR3 DNA sequence: TGTGCCAGCTCACTCACCTCTGGGGCCAACGTCCTGACTTTC. This codes for CASSLTSGANVLTF.

This chain uses TRBV7-2 with TRBJ1-4, with 10 positions matching TRBD1. The trim removed 2 bases at V and 6 bases at J, leaving 9 bases unmatched. The CDR3 contains 17 residues. Germline CDR1 is SGHTA and CDR2 is FQGNSA. In DNA form, the CDR3 reads TGTGCCAGCAGCTTAAATGGCGGCGGGACAGGGGATGAAAAACTGTTTTTT. Residues: CASSLNGGGTGDEKLFF.

This chain links TRBV28 with TRBJ1-2, with a weak D call TRBD1 (5 bases). Trimming left V 6 bases short and J 6 bases short, with 17 bases between. This CDR3 region has 14 residues. Germline V lookup: CDR1 MDHEN, CDR2 SYDVKM. The CDR3 DNA reads as TGTGCCAGCAGGGAAGGTGGGGGGTTGGATGGCTACACCTTC. Translation: CASREGGGLDGYTF.

The V gene is TRBV7-9, the J gene TRBJ2-1, with 10 bases identical to TRBD1. The CDR3 consists of 15 residues. V lost 5 bases to trimming and J lost 4 bases; unmatched junction nucleotides: 5. Germline assignment: CDR1 SEHNR and CDR2 FQNEAQ (reference sequence). In DNA form, the CDR3 reads TGTGCCAGCAGCATTAGACAGGGGGCTTACAATGAGCAGTTCTTC. It codes for CASSIRQGAYNEQFF.

The genes are TRBV7-2 and TRBJ2-7; a possible D gene is TRBD2 (5 bases). Trimming removed 1 base at V and 1 base at J, with 11 bases between. Germline V gene data show CDR1 as SGHTA and CDR2 as FQGNSA. CDR3 size: 15 residues. CDR3 protein: CASSLGKGVSYEQYF. Here the CDR3 DNA reads TGTGCCAGCAGCTTAGGGAAGGGAGTATCCTACGAGCAGTACTTC. The variable domain in full, with the rest retrieved from reference TRBV7-2 and TRBJ2-7, is GAGVSQSPSNKVTEKGKDVELRCDPISGHTALYWYRQSLGQGLEFLIYFQGNSAPDKSGLPSDRFSAERTGGSVSTLTIQRTQQEDSAVYLCASSLGKGVSYEQYFGPGTRLTVT.

The genes are TRBV6-4 and TRBJ2-7; no definite D call. V lost 6 bases and J 6 bases, leaving 18 bases between the germline ends. CDR1 and CDR2 from the germline V gene are MRHNA and SNTAGT. The CDR3 extends over 14 amino acids. The CDR3 DNA follows: TGTGCCAGCAGACCCAACGGACCCAGCCGCGAGCAGTACTTC. Translation gives CASRPNGPSREQYF.

This clone came up once. V gene TRBV2 combines with J gene TRBJ2-1; D may correspond to TRBD1 or TRBD2 (5 bases each). In germline, CDR1 is SNHLY, CDR2 FYNNEI. The V end was cut by 6 bases, the J end by 7 bases, with 19 bases between. The length of the CDR3 is 15 residues. DNA of the CDR3: TGTGCCAGCAGGTATGACTATCAGGGCTGGAATGAGCAGTTCTTC. Its translation: CASRYDYQGWNEQFF.

This clone was observed a handful of times. V and J are TRBV4-1 and TRBJ1-1, with 7 bases aligning to TRBD1. This CDR3 is 14 amino acids long. Germline CDR1 and CDR2: MGHRA and YSYEKL. V shed 4 bases, J shed 5 bases, and the junction held 7 bases outside the gene matches. CDR3 DNA: TGCGCCAGCAGCCCCGACAGGGTATGGACTGAAGCTTTCTTT. Its translation: CASSPDRVWTEAFF.

The CDR3 region has the DNA TGTGCCAGTAGTATGAGGACAGATAATGAAAAACTGTTTTTT. Translating it yields CASSMRTDNEKLFF. V usage is TRBV19 and J usage is TRBJ1-4, with D perhaps TRBD1 (6 bases). This CDR3 is built from 14 residues. Per germline, CDR1 LNHDA and CDR2 SQIVND (reference sequence). V was clipped by 3 bases and J by 4 bases, with 9 bases between them. Together with reference TRBV19 and TRBJ1-4, the CDR3 gives the full variable domain: DGGITQSPKYLFRKEGQNVTLSCEQNLNHDAMYWYRQDPGQGLRLIYYSQIVNDFQKGDIAEGYSVSREKKESFPLTVTSAQKNPTAFYLCASSMRTDNEKLFFGSGTQLSVL.

This clone has a single count. V is TRBV5-1 and J is TRBJ2-7; D perhaps matches TRBD2 (6 bases). The length of the CDR3 is 14 residues. Germline V gene data show CDR1 as SGHRS and CDR2 as YFSETQ. Trimming removed 4 bases from V and 6 bases from J, with 17 bases in between. The CDR3 DNA follows: TGCGCCAGCAGCCTGGCGGGGAGTCTCATCGAGCAGTACTTC. Translation: CASSLAGSLIEQYF.

This chain links TRBV6-5 with TRBJ2-5; D ambiguous. This CDR3 comprises 13 residues. V was cut by 4 bases and J by 5 bases, with 11 bases left in between. Germline CDR1 MNHEY, CDR2 SVGAGI. This CDR3 reads CASSSYRRETQYF. The CDR3 coding sequence is TGTGCCAGCAGTTCATACCGCCGGGAGACCCAGTACTTC.

The rearrangement links TRBV28 to TRBJ2-2, with 8 bases matching TRBD2. Germline V gives CDR1 MDHEN, CDR2 SYDVKM. Trimming removed 4 bases from V and 1 base from J; junction bases left unmatched: 2. The CDR3 loop spans 15 amino acids. CDR3 bases: TGTGCCAGCAGTTCCGGGGGGGAGAACACCGGGGAGCTGTTTTTT. The encoded protein is CASSSGGENTGELFF.

The gene calls are TRBV7-3 and TRBJ2-1; no firm D call. Per the germline V gene, CDR1 is SGHTA and CDR2 is FQGTGA. The CDR3 is made up of 11 amino acids. V was clipped by 4 bases and J by 7 bases, with 5 bases between them. CDR3 coding DNA: TGTGCCAGCAGCTCCCAAAATGAGCAGTTCTTC. It encodes CASSSQNEQFF.

The V and J genes are TRBV5-6 and TRBJ2-4, with a possible D match to TRBD1 (5 bases). The CDR3 covers 13 residues. The V end was cut by 4 bases, the J end by 8 bases, with 13 bases between. CDR1 and CDR2 from the germline V gene are SGHDT and YYEEEE. CDR3 loop: CASSLAGLDIQYF. The CDR3 bases are TGTGCCAGCAGCCTGGCAGGGCTCGACATTCAGTACTTC. Complete variable domain (other parts from reference TRBV5-6 and TRBJ2-4): DAGVTQSPTHLIKTRGQQVTLRCSPKSGHDTVSWYQQALGQGPQFIFQYYEEEERQRGNFPDRFSGHQFPNYSSELNVNALLLGDSALYLCASSLAGLDIQYFGAGTRLSVL.

This clone was counted once. This chain connects TRBV2 to TRBJ1-2; no definite D call. The CDR3 contains 11 residues. With 4 bases removed from V and 7 bases from J, the gap between germline ends came to 7 bases. Germline CDR1 reads SNHLY; CDR2 reads FYNNEI. CDR3 protein: CASSASGGYTF. Written as DNA, the CDR3 is TGTGCCAGCAGTGCATCGGGTGGCTACACCTTC.

The chain couples TRBV27 to TRBJ1-1, with TRBD1 matching 8 bases. This CDR3 is 14 amino acids long. The junction had 7 bases not matched to a gene; V was cut back by 5 bases and J by 5 bases. Germline loops: CDR1 MNHEY, CDR2 SMNVEV (reference sequence). DNA for the CDR3: TGTGCCAGCAGTGCCCGGACAGGGAGGACTGAAGCTTTCTTT. Amino acid sequence: CASSARTGRTEAFF.

The V call is TRBV7-6, the J call TRBJ2-7; 7 bases agree with TRBD1. Germline values: CDR1 SGHVS, CDR2 FNYEAQ. CDR3 length equals 14 residues. V lost 5 bases, J lost 2 bases, and 6 bases stayed unmatched. CDR3 coding DNA: TGTGCCAGCAGCCTACAGGGGATCGCCTACGAGCAGTACTTC. This gives the protein CASSLQGIAYEQYF.

The chain combines TRBV27 with TRBJ2-7, with D unresolved. This CDR3 has 14 residues. Trimming left V 5 bases short and J 6 bases short, with 17 bases between. Germline V gene lookup returns CDR1 MNHEY and CDR2 SMNVEV (reference sequence). CDR3 loop: CASSPEDGASEQYF. CDR3 DNA sequence: TGTGCCAGCAGTCCAGAGGACGGCGCTTCCGAGCAGTACTTC.

CDR3 nucleotide sequence: TGCAGCGTTGATACGGGGGCCGGGGCCAAAAACATTCAGTACTTC. It codes for CSVDTGAGAKNIQYF. The chain employs TRBV29-1 and TRBJ2-4; TRBD1 or TRBD2 may be the D gene (6 bases each). Trimming removed 3 bases at V and 1 base at J, with 13 bases between. CDR3 length equals 15 residues. The germline V gene encodes CDR1 SQVTM and CDR2 ANQGSEA.

The V gene is TRBV7-2, the J gene TRBJ2-1; D may be TRBD1 or TRBD2 (5 bases each). Germline V gives CDR1 SGHTA, CDR2 FQGNSA. CDR3 size: 15 residues. Trimming left V 5 bases short and J 5 bases short, with 16 bases between. The CDR3 reads CASSLTAVSNNEQFF. In DNA form, the CDR3 reads TGTGCCAGCAGCCTGACAGCGGTATCAAACAATGAGCAGTTCTTC.

This rearrangement joins TRBV5-4 to TRBJ2-1, with 9 bases aligning to TRBD2. CDR3 length: 16 residues. Trimming removed 3 bases from V and 4 bases from J; junction bases left unmatched: 8. The germline V gene has CDR1 SGHNT and CDR2 YYREEE (reference sequence). The CDR3 DNA reads as TGTGCCAGCAGCTCCGGGGTGGCGGGAGGGTACAATGAGCAGTTCTTC. Its translation is CASSSGVAGGYNEQFF.

The genes are TRBV27 and TRBJ2-7, with 8 nucleotides matching TRBD1. The CDR3 has 17 residues. Germline V gene sequence: CDR1 MNHEY, CDR2 SMNVEV (reference sequence). V shed 5 bases and J 2 bases; nucleotides not matched to a gene: 14. CDR3 sequence (DNA): TGTGCCAGCAGTCCAGGGGCTCCGGGACAGGCCCCCTACGAGCAGTACTTC. Translated: CASSPGAPGQAPYEQYF.

The rearrangement links TRBV7-2 to TRBJ2-2, with D possibly called TRBD1 or TRBD2 (5 bases each). V lost 3 bases and J lost 0, with 11 bases in between. Germline CDR1 and CDR2: SGHTA and FQGNSA. CDR3 size: 16 residues. The CDR3 sequence is CASSFQGVPNTGELFF. In DNA form, the CDR3 reads TGTGCCAGCAGCTTCCAGGGAGTTCCGAACACCGGGGAGCTGTTTTTT.

This chain links TRBV28 with TRBJ2-7; no reliable D call. There are 14 residues in the CDR3. The germline V gene encodes CDR1 MDHEN and CDR2 SYDVKM. V lost 5 bases and J 2 bases, leaving 13 bases between the germline ends. The CDR3 DNA follows: TGTGCCAGCAGTCCCGGGTCTTTTCCCTACGAGCAGTACTTC. Amino acid sequence: CASSPGSFPYEQYF.